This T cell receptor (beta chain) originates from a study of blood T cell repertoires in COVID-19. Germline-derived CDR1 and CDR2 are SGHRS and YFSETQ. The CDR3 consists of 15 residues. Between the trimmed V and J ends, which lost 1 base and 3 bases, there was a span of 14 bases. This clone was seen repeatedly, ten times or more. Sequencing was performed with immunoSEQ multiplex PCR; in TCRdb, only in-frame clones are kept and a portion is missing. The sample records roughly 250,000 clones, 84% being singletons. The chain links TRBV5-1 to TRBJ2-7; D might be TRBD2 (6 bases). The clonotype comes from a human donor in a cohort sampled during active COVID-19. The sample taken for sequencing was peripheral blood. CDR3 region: CASSLKALGGYEQYF. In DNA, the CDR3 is TGCGCCAGCAGCTTGAAGGCTCTGGGGGGCTACGAGCAGTACTTC.